This TCR beta chain is drawn from a study of T cells in pancreatic ductal adenocarcinoma. As concerns this clone: Its antigen is undetermined. Mismatch with germline at one junction end may stem from a read error.

This CDR3 has 14 residues. CDR1 SGHTA and CDR2 FQGNSA come from the germline V gene. Profiled with immunoSEQ multiplex PCR; TCRdb holds only in-frame clones, not every one. The sample consists of 97,000 or so clones, roughly 96% of them appearing once. Selected pancreatic ductal adenocarcinoma patients had undergone surgery without neoadjuvant therapy. Regarding the study as a whole: The resected pancreatic cancer cohort was biased toward the minority with early-stage disease. Comparisons of tumor and blood clonality may show falsely lower tumor diversity. Blood had more productive templates and roughly 8-fold more unique clonotypes than tumor.

Sequencing input: PBMCs. The origin of this receptor is a human donor with pancreatic ductal adenocarcinoma. The genes are TRBV7-2 and TRBJ2-3; 11 nucleotides line up with TRBD2. This CDR3 is CASRLFHIAGGPHF. The CDR3 coding sequence is TGTGCCAGCAGGCTGTTTCACATAGCGGGAGGGCCGCATTTT. The entire variable domain, with the rest obtained from reference TRBV7-2 and TRBJ2-3, is as follows: GAGVSQSPSNKVTEKGKDVELRCDPISGHTALYWYRQSLGQGLEFLIYFQGNSAPDKSGLPSDRFSAERTGGSVSTLTIQRTQQEDSAVYLCASRLFHIAGGPHFGPGTRLTVL.